This TCR beta chain was sequenced during a study of regulatory T cells in long-lasting Graves disease. This CDR3 spans 18 amino acids. The V gene end was trimmed by 5 bases and the J gene end by 1 base; junction bases not matched to a gene: 11. From germline, CDR1 is SGHAT and CDR2 FQNNGV. On this clonotype itself: What it recognizes is unknown. A read error is possible here, since a much larger clone lies one base away.

To make TCR beta libraries, researchers used iRepertoire HTBI primers and Arm-PCR of CDR3 regions. TCRdb ran MiXCR on the multiplex PCR reads and lists one entry per CDR3 protein. This table holds approximately 290,000 distinct CDR3 sequences, around 20% found once. Time point indicated: persistent/refractory GD, antithyroid drugs over 5 years with positive TRAb. Isolated PBMC RNA provided the starting material for the TCR library. In each case, Graves' disease was diagnosed per American Thyroid Association guidelines. General study points: Thyroid tissue went unexamined; only peripheral blood was analyzed. Among samples with persistent disease, TRBV28, TRBJ1-2 and TRBJ2-5 were favored.

This chain uses TRBV11-2 with TRBJ2-5; 12 positions agree with TRBD2. This sequence was found in a female donor with Graves disease. The sequenced sample was peripheral blood mononuclear cells (PBMCs), obtained when the disease was refractory, from a patient treated with antithyroid drugs. The chain's CDR3 is CASSPKALAGGCQETQYF. The CDR3 region has the DNA TGTGCCAGCAGCCCAAAGGCCCTAGCGGGAGGGTGCCAAGAGACCCAGTACTTC.